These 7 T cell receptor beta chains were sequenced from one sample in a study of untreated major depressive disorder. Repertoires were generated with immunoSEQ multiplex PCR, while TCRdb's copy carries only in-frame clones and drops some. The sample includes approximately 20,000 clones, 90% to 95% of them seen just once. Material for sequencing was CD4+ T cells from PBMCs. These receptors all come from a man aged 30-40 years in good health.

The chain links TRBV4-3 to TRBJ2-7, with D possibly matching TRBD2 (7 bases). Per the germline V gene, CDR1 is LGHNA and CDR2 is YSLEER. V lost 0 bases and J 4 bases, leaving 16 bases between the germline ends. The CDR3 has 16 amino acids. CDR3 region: CASSQEVGGGIYEQYF. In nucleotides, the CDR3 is TGCGCCAGCAGCCAAGAAGTGGGAGGGGGGATTTACGAGCAGTACTTC.

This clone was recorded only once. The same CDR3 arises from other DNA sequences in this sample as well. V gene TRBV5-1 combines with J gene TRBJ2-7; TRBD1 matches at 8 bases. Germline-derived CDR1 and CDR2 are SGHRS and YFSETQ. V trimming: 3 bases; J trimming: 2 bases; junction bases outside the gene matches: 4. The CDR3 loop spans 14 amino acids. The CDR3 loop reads CASSSGQGTYEQYF. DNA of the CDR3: TGCGCCAGCAGCTCAGGACAGGGAACCTACGAGCAGTACTTC. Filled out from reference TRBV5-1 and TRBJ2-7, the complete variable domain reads KAGVTQTPRYLIKTRGQQVTLSCSPISGHRSVSWYQQTPGQGLQFLFEYFSETQRNKGNFPGRFSGRQFSNSRSEMNVSTLELGDSALYLCASSSGQGTYEQYFGPGTRLTVT.

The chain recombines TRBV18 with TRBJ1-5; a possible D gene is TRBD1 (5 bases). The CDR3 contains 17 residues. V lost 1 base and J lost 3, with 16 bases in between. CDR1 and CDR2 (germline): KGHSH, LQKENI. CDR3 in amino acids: CASSPRQTDRYNQPQHF. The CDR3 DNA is TGTGCCAGCTCACCACGTCAAACCGACAGATACAATCAGCCCCAGCATTTT. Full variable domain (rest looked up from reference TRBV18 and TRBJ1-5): NAGVMQNPRHLVRRRGQEARLRCSPMKGHSHVYWYRQLPEEGLKFMVYLQKENIIDESGMPKERFSAEFPKEGPSILRIQQVVRGDSAAYFCASSPRQTDRYNQPQHFGDGTRLSIL.

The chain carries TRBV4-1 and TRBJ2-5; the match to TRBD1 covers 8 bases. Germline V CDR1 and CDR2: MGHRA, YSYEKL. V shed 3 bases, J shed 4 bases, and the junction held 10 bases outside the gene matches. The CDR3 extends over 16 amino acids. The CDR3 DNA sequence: TGCGCCAGCAGCCAGGGCCGGGACAGGAGAGGAGAGACCCAGTACTTC. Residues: CASSQGRDRRGETQYF.

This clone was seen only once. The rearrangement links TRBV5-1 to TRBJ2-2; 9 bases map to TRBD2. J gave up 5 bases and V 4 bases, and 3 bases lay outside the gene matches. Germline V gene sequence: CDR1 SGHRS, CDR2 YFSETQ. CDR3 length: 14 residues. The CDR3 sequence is CASSLAGITGELFF. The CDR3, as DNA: TGCGCCAGCAGCCTAGCGGGGATTACCGGGGAGCTGTTTTTT.

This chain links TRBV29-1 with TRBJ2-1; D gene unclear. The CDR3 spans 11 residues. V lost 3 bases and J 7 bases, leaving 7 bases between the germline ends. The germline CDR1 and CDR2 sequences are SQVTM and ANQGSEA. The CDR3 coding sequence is TGCAGCGTTGACTGGCTAAATGAGCAGTTCTTC. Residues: CSVDWLNEQFF.

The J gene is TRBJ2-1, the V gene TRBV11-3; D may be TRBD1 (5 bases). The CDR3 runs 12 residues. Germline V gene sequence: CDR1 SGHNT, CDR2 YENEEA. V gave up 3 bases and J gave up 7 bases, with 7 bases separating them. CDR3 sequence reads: CASSFRVNEQFF. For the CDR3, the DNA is TGTGCCAGCAGCTTCAGGGTGAATGAGCAGTTCTTC.